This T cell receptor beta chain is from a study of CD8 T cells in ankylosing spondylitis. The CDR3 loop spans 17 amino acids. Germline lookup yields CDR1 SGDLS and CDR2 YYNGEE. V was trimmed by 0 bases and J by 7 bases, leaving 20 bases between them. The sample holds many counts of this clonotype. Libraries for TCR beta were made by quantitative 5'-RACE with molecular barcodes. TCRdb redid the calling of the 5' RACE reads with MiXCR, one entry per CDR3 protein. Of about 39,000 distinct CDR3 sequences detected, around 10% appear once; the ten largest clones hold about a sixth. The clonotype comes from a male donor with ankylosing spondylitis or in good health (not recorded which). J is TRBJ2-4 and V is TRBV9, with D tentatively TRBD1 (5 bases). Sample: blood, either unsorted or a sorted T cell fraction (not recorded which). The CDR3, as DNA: TGTGCCAGCAGCGTAGAAGGGGCCCCCAGTGGGTGGAACATTCAGTACTTC. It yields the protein CASSVEGAPSGWNIQYF.